A selection of T cell receptor beta chains follows, all from one sample in a study of blood T cell repertoires in COVID-19. Here immunoSEQ multiplex PCR was the method, and the copy in TCRdb shows in-frame clones only, minus some. The table has about 75,000 clones, roughly 90% seen once. Sequenced: peripheral blood. The receptors originated from a woman aged 45-60 years with acute or convalescent COVID-19. Each CDR3 is given with its conserved first and last residue. Each record gives: D gene, clone size, V gene, J gene, CDR3 DNA, CDR3 protein. The D gene is left open where the match is weak. Rows give clone size only sometimes, using once, few, many, or a class for an expanded clone.

>.|.|TRBV7-8|TRBJ1-4
TGTGCCAGCAGCCCCTCCGGTTTTAATGAAAAACTGTTTTTT
CASSPSGFNEKLFF
>TRBD2|.|TRBV30|TRBJ2-1
TGTGCCTGGGCCCCGGTAAGCGGGAGGAGAAATGAGCAGTTCTTC
CAWAPVSGRRNEQFF
>.|once|TRBV9|TRBJ2-7
TGTGCCAGCAGCTTCGAGCCGATACCCTACGAGCAGTACTTC
CASSFEPIPYEQYF
>TRBD1|once|TRBV28|TRBJ2-3
TGTGCCAGCACCACCTTCGGGACAGGGCTCGGAGATACGCAGTATTTT
CASTTFGTGLGDTQYF
>.|.|TRBV5-1|TRBJ1-2
TGCGCCAGCAGCTTGACTCCCCAGGGCGGCTACACCTTC
CASSLTPQGGYTF
>.|.|TRBV7-2|TRBJ1-6
TGTGCCAGCAGTCCGAAAGGGGGTCAGACCAATTCACCCCTCCACTTT
CASSPKGGQTNSPLHF
>.|.|TRBV5-4|TRBJ1-2
TGTGCCAGCAGCTTGAACCCGGGAGCTAACTATGGCTACACCTTC
CASSLNPGANYGYTF
>.|.|TRBV5-1|TRBJ1-4
TGCGCCAGCAGCCCCGAGGACGGACTTAATGAAAAACTGTTTTTT
CASSPEDGLNEKLFF
>TRBD1|.|TRBV18|TRBJ1-6
TGTGCCAGCTCACCAGGTAGGACAGGATCACCCCTCCACTTT
CASSPGRTGSPLHF
>TRBD1|.|TRBV2|TRBJ1-1
TGTGCCAGCAGTAACCAAAAAGGGGGCTTTTCCGAAGCTTTCTTT
CASSNQKGGFSEAFF
>.|.|TRBV7-9|TRBJ1-6
TGTGCCAGCACCTTTGGGGACAATAATTCACCCCTCCACTTT
CASTFGDNNSPLHF
>TRBD1|.|TRBV11-2|TRBJ1-2
TGTGCCAGCAGCTCCCTACAGGGGGGCTACACCTTC
CASSSLQGGYTF
>.|once|TRBV7-9|TRBJ2-5
TGTGCCAGCAGCCCAGGAGAGACCCAGTACTTC
CASSPGETQYF
>TRBD1|.|TRBV29-1|TRBJ1-1
TGCAGCGTTCAGACAGGGTCGACTGAAGCTTTCTTT
CSVQTGSTEAFF
>.|.|TRBV7-2|TRBJ1-3
TGTGCCAGCAGCTTAGGAGGTGATGGAAACACCATATATTTT
CASSLGGDGNTIYF
>.|.|TRBV5-1|TRBJ2-1
TGCGCCAGCACCCCGTCGAATCGAGCTAGAGATGAGCAGTTCTTC
CASTPSNRARDEQFF
>TRBD2|.|TRBV4-2|TRBJ2-1
TGTGCCAGCAGCCAAGATGAAACGTCTAGCGGGTACAATGAGCAGTTCTTC
CASSQDETSSGYNEQFF
>TRBD1|.|TRBV30|TRBJ1-1
TGTGCCTGGAGTGTGGGACAGGGGGAGGATGAAGCTTTCTTT
CAWSVGQGEDEAFF
>TRBD2|.|TRBV5-8|TRBJ2-3
TGTGCCAGCAGCTTTGGTAATAGCGGGGGCGGCACAGATACGCAGTATTTT
CASSFGNSGGGTDTQYF
>TRBD2|.|TRBV2|TRBJ2-7
TGTGCCAGCAGCATAGCGGGGGACCCCTCCTACGAGCAGTACTTC
CASSIAGDPSYEQYF
>.|.|TRBV27|TRBJ2-6
TGTGCCAGCTCACTGCACTCGGGTCGGTTCTCTGGGGCCAACGTCCTGACTTTC
CASSLHSGRFSGANVLTF
>.|.|TRBV28|TRBJ1-2
TGTGCCAGCAGTTTAACAGGGAATTCGAGGGATGGCTACACCTTC
CASSLTGNSRDGYTF
>TRBD2|.|TRBV5-1|TRBJ2-1
TGCGCCAGCAGCTTGGAGTTAGCGGGGGACAATGAGCAGTTCTTC
CASSLELAGDNEQFF
>TRBD1|.|TRBV3-1/TRBV3-2|TRBJ2-2
TGTGCCAGCAGCCAAGGCGACAGGGGACGCAACACCGGGGAGCTGTTTTTT
CASSQGDRGRNTGELFF
>.|.|TRBV7-3|TRBJ1-1
TGTGCCAGCAGCTTAAACACGGGGATCTACACTGAAGCTTTCTTT
CASSLNTGIYTEAFF
>TRBD1|.|TRBV18|TRBJ1-1
TGTGCCAGCTCGCGGGACAGGGGCCAACCTCTGAACACTGAAGCTTTCTTT
CASSRDRGQPLNTEAFF
>TRBD1|.|TRBV18|TRBJ2-5
TGTGCCAGCTCACCAGGACAGGAAGAGACCCAGTACTTC
CASSPGQEETQYF
>TRBD1|few|TRBV5-1|TRBJ2-5
TGCGCCAGCAGCTTGGCCACAGGGGTGCAAGAGACCCAGTACTTC
CASSLATGVQETQYF
>TRBD1|.|TRBV19|TRBJ1-2
TGTGCCAGTAGTAGGGGGACAGGGCAACCGGGCTATGGCTACACCTTC
CASSRGTGQPGYGYTF
>TRBD2|.|TRBV5-1|TRBJ2-3
TGCGCCAGCAGCTCCTCCTCGGTAACCAGCGGGAGGACTACGCAGTATTTT
CASSSSSVTSGRTTQYF
>TRBD1|.|TRBV6-5|TRBJ1-6
TGTGCCAGCAGCCCCCCGACAGGGGGTAATTCACCCCTCCACTTT
CASSPPTGGNSPLHF
>TRBD1|.|TRBV3-1/TRBV3-2|TRBJ1-3
TGTGCCAGCAGCCAAGCAATAGGACAGGCAAACACCATATATTTT
CASSQAIGQANTIYF
>TRBD1|.|TRBV9|TRBJ2-1
TGTGCCAGCAGCTCACAGGGGGCCTACAATGAGCAGTTCTTC
CASSSQGAYNEQFF
>TRBD1|.|TRBV12-3/TRBV12-4|TRBJ1-1
TGTGCCAGCAGGTCATTAAGGACAGGTGAAGCTTTCTTT
CASRSLRTGEAFF
>TRBD2|.|TRBV3-1/TRBV3-2|TRBJ2-5
TGTGCCAGCAGCCAAGCGGGGACTAGCGTCGTGACACCGTACTTC
CASSQAGTSVVTPYF
>.|once|TRBV11-2|TRBJ2-7
TGTGCCAGCAGCCCCGCAACAGGAGGGCTCTACGAGCAGTACTTC
CASSPATGGLYEQYF
>.|.|TRBV20-1|TRBJ2-1
TGCAGTGCTAGTCTGGGTGGGGCAAATGAGCAGTTCTTC
CSASLGGANEQFF
>.|once|TRBV3-1/TRBV3-2|TRBJ2-5
TGTGCCAGCAGCCCCGGTAGCGTTCAAGAGACCCAGTACTTC
CASSPGSVQETQYF
>.|.|TRBV2|TRBJ2-2
TGTGCCAGCAGTGAGCTCCAGTACACCGGGGAGCTGTTTTTT
CASSELQYTGELFF
>.|.|TRBV6-2/TRBV6-3|TRBJ2-5
TGTGCCAGCAGTTACGTCGGGGAGACCCAGTACTTC
CASSYVGETQYF
>TRBD1|.|TRBV7-9|TRBJ2-2
TGTGCCAGCAGCCCTCTCCCAGGACAGGGAGGCACCGGGGAGCTGTTTTTT
CASSPLPGQGGTGELFF
>TRBD1|.|TRBV30|TRBJ1-5
TGTGCCTGGAGTGACACCCCTCCAGGGGGCGTTCAGCCCCAGCATTTT
CAWSDTPPGGVQPQHF
>TRBD1|.|TRBV5-5|TRBJ1-2
TGTGCCAGCAGCGGATCACTGGACAGGGGCCGCGGCTACACCTTC
CASSGSLDRGRGYTF
>TRBD1|.|TRBV12-3/TRBV12-4|TRBJ1-5
TGTGCCAGCAGTCGACAGGGCGGTGAGCCCCAGCATTTT
CASSRQGGEPQHF
>TRBD2|.|TRBV10-3|TRBJ2-5
TGTGCCATCAGGGGGACTAGCGGGACGGAGACCCAGTACTTC
CAIRGTSGTETQYF
>TRBD1|once|TRBV5-6|TRBJ1-1
TGTGCCAGCAGCTCCCTATCGGACAGGGGGCATACTGAAGCTTTCTTT
CASSSLSDRGHTEAFF
>TRBD1|once|TRBV6-5|TRBJ2-3
TGTGCCAGCAGCCTGGACAGGGGGCGTTTTGATACGCAGTATTTT
CASSLDRGRFDTQYF
>.|.|TRBV5-5|TRBJ1-3
TGTGCCAGCAGCGCTGTAATGGCCTCTGGAAACACCATATATTTT
CASSAVMASGNTIYF
>TRBD1|.|TRBV30|TRBJ1-4
TGTGCCTGGAGTGGGACAGGGGTAGAAAAACTGTTTTTT
CAWSGTGVEKLFF
>.|.|TRBV11-2|TRBJ1-2
TGTGCCAGCAGCTTAGATCAGGGCTTGGGACTAAGTTATGGCTACACCTTC
CASSLDQGLGLSYGYTF
>.|.|TRBV10-3|TRBJ1-5
TGTGCCATCAGTGTAACAGGGCGGCAGCCCCAGCATTTT
CAISVTGRQPQHF
>TRBD1|.|TRBV29-1|TRBJ1-2
TGCAGCGGTACAGGGGGCGCGGATGGCTACACCTTC
CSGTGGADGYTF
>.|.|TRBV7-2|TRBJ1-5
TGTGCCAGCAGCCCAGGGTATCAGCCCCAGCATTTT
CASSPGYQPQHF
>TRBD1|.|TRBV19|TRBJ2-1
TGTGCCAGTACCGACAGGGCCTACTCCTACAATGAGCAGTTCTTC
CASTDRAYSYNEQFF
>.|.|TRBV4-3|TRBJ1-2
TGCGCCAGCAGCCAAGCCTTTGGGAGAGACTATGGCTACACCTTC
CASSQAFGRDYGYTF